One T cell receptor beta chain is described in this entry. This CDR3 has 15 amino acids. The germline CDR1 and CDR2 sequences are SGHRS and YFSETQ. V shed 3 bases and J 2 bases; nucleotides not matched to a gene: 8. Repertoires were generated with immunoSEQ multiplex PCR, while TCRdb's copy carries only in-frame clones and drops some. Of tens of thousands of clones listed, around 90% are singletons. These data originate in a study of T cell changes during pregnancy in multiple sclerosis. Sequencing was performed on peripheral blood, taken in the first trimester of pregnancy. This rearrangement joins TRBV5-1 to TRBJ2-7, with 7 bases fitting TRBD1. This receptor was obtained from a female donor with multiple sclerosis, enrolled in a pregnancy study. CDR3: CASSSGQAEAYEQYF. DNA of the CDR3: TGCGCCAGCAGCTCCGGACAGGCGGAGGCCTACGAGCAGTACTTC.